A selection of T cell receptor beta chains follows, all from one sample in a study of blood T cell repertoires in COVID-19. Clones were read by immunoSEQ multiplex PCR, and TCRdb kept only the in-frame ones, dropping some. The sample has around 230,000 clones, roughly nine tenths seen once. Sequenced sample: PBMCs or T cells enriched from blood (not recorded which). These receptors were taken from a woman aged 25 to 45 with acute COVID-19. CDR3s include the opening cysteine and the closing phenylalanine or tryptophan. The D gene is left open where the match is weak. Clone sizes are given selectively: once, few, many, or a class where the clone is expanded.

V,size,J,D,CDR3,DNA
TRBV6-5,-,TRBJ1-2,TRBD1,CASSQDRVYGYTF,TGTGCCAGCAGCCAAGACAGGGTCTATGGCTACACCTTC
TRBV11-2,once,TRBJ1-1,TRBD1,CASSPVQGKGTEAFF,TGTGCCAGCAGCCCAGTACAGGGGAAGGGCACTGAAGCTTTCTTT
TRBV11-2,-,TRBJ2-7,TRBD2,CASSLAGGRAYEQYF,TGTGCCAGCAGCCTCGCCGGGGGGAGGGCCTACGAGCAGTACTTC
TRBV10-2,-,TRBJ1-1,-,CASRNGLQVSEAFF,TGCGCCAGCAGAAATGGGCTTCAGGTGAGCGAAGCTTTCTTT
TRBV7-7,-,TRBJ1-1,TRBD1,CASSRDSNTEAFF,TGTGCCAGCAGCCGGGACAGTAACACTGAAGCTTTCTTT
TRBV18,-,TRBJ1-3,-,CASQPSGGNTIYF,TGTGCCAGTCAACCCAGCGGTGGAAACACCATATATTTT
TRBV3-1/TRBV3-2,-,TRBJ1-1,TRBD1,CASSRDRGNGEAFF,TGTGCCAGCAGTCGGGACAGGGGGAATGGTGAAGCTTTCTTT
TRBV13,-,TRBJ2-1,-,CASSPQGPREQFF,TGTGCCAGCAGCCCGCAGGGGCCCCGGGAGCAGTTCTTC
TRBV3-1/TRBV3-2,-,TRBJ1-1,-,CASSQGAGGNTEAFF,TGTGCCAGCAGCCAAGGAGCAGGAGGGAACACTGAAGCTTTCTTT
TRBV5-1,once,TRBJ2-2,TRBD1,CASSPDRGQKNGELFF,TGCGCCAGCAGCCCGGACAGGGGGCAAAAGAACGGGGAGCTGTTTTTT
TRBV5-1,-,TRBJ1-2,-,CASSLGFGENYGYTF,TGCGCCAGCAGCTTGGGGTTTGGGGAGAACTATGGCTACACCTTC